This passage covers 21 T cell receptor beta chains from one sample sequenced in a study of blood T cell repertoires in COVID-19. Method: immunoSEQ multiplex PCR; TCRdb's copy keeps in-frame clones and lacks some. The sample carries roughly 380,000 clones, approximately 90% recorded once. The sample consisted of peripheral blood. The receptors stem from a woman aged 35 to 49 with COVID-19, enrolled during active disease.

The genes are TRBV2 and TRBJ1-4; unclear D gene. This CDR3 is built from 14 residues. Germline lookup yields CDR1 SNHLY and CDR2 FYNNEI. The V gene lost 6 bases and the J gene lost 4 bases, with 12 bases spanning the gap. CDR3 DNA: TGTGCCAGCAGGCGGGATTCTTATAATGAAAAACTGTTTTTT. The encoded protein is CASRRDSYNEKLFF.

The V and J genes are TRBV2 and TRBJ2-5, with 8 bases lining up with TRBD1. V was pared by 2 bases and J by 5 bases, with 10 bases of the junction left unmatched. There are 16 residues in the CDR3. Germline loops: CDR1 SNHLY, CDR2 FYNNEI. CDR3 amino acids: CASSEFGRGLSETQYF. In nucleotides, the CDR3 is TGTGCCAGCAGTGAATTCGGCAGGGGGCTTTCGGAGACCCAGTACTTC.

The rearrangement links TRBV19 to TRBJ1-3; D call uncertain. The CDR3 spans 14 residues. V was clipped by 6 bases and J by 4 bases, with 13 bases between them. Germline loops: CDR1 LNHDA, CDR2 SQIVND (reference sequence). The CDR3 loop reads CASRSTVTGNTIYF. The CDR3, as DNA: TGTGCCAGTAGATCTACAGTAACCGGAAACACCATATATTTT.

The chain carries TRBV7-8 and TRBJ2-1, with D possibly TRBD1 on 6 matching bases. This CDR3 contains 16 residues. The germline V gene encodes CDR1 SGHVS and CDR2 FQNEAQ. Trimming pared 5 bases from V and 8 bases from J, leaving 22 bases between. The CDR3 DNA is TGTGCCAGCAGCGCCTACAGGGAATTAGGTTCTGATGAGCAGTTCTTC. As protein: CASSAYRELGSDEQFF.

The CDR3 DNA sequence: TGTGCCAGCAGCCAAGATCCGGGGGGGTCTGTTGGGAACGAGCAGTACTTC. Residues: CASSQDPGGSVGNEQYF. The chain recombines TRBV4-2 with TRBJ2-7, with 8 nucleotides matching TRBD2. Germline CDR1 reads LGHNA; CDR2 reads YNFKEQ. The CDR3 has 17 residues. V was clipped by 0 bases and J by 5 bases; unmatched bases: 12.

This clone appeared a few times. The rearrangement joins TRBV6-5 to TRBJ1-3, with a tentative D call TRBD1 (6 bases). Looked up from germline, CDR1 is MNHEY and CDR2 is SVGAGI. The CDR3 runs to 14 residues. The V end was cut by 8 bases, the J end by 0 bases, with 11 bases between. The CDR3 DNA sequence: TGTGCCAGCGGACAGCGCATCTCTGGAAACACCATATATTTT. Amino acid sequence: CASGQRISGNTIYF.

This rearrangement joins TRBV9 to TRBJ2-1; 9 nucleotides line up with TRBD1. With V trimmed by 6 bases and J by 5 bases, 12 bases remained unmatched. This CDR3 is 16 amino acids long. Germline CDR1 reads SGDLS; CDR2 reads YYNGEE. Here the CDR3 DNA reads TGTGCCAGCACCCCAGGGACAGGGAATGGAAACAATGAGCAGTTCTTC. Its protein is CASTPGTGNGNNEQFF.

The chain employs TRBV10-3 and TRBJ2-7, with D possibly matching TRBD1 (5 bases). CDR1 and CDR2 from the germline V gene are ENHRY and SYGVKD. Trimming shortened V by 2 bases and J by 2 bases, and 10 bases separated the two germline ends. This CDR3 region has 14 residues. CDR3 coding DNA: TGTGCCATCAGTGAGGAACAGGAGACCTACGAGCAGTACTTC. It codes for CAISEEQETYEQYF.

The chain joins TRBV4-3 to TRBJ1-5; 8 bases line up with TRBD1. The V segment lost 3 bases and the J segment 9 bases; nucleotides outside the gene matches: 7. The germline V gene encodes CDR1 LGHNA and CDR2 YSLEER. The CDR3 consists of 14 residues. The CDR3 spells CASSQSPGGWPQHF. CDR3 nucleotide sequence: TGCGCCAGCAGCCAGTCCCCAGGGGGCTGGCCCCAGCATTTT.

The chain couples TRBV12-3 or TRBV12-4 to TRBJ1-1; D is uncertain. The CDR3 spans 13 residues. The V end was cut by 3 bases, the J end by 8 bases, with 13 bases between. The CDR3 nucleotides read TGTGCCAGCAGTTTCGGTCAGTCACAGGAAGCTTTCTTT. Translated: CASSFGQSQEAFF.

J is TRBJ1-6 and V is TRBV6-6; weak D call: TRBD1 (6 bases). V lost 5 bases, J lost 1 base, and 9 bases lay in between. The CDR3 sequence is 15 residues long. The germline V gene has CDR1 MNHNY and CDR2 SVGAGI (reference sequence). In DNA form, the CDR3 reads TGTGCCAGCAGTCGCACAGGGTCCTATAATTCACCCCTCCACTTT. This sequence encodes CASSRTGSYNSPLHF.

The rearrangement links TRBV9 to TRBJ2-1; D may be TRBD2 (5 bases). The V and J ends lost 3 bases and 5 bases respectively, with 12 bases between them. Germline V gene data show CDR1 as SGDLS and CDR2 as YYNGEE. The CDR3 spans 14 residues. The DNA for the CDR3 is TGTGCCAGCAGCGGAGGGCGACAAAACAATGAGCAGTTCTTC. Translation gives CASSGGRQNNEQFF.

The chain couples TRBV30 to TRBJ2-5; 13 nucleotides match TRBD2. This CDR3 spans 13 amino acids. V gave up 3 bases and J gave up 5 bases; unmatched junction bases: 0. Germline CDR1 GTSNPN, CDR2 SVGIG (reference sequence). CDR3 in DNA: TGTGCCTGGAGGGGACTAGCGGGGGAGACCCAGTACTTC. Its translation is CAWRGLAGETQYF.

The J gene is TRBJ2-1, the V gene TRBV24-1, with TRBD1 matching 8 bases. V shed 4 bases, J shed 6 bases, and the junction held 7 bases outside the gene matches. Germline values: CDR1 KGHDR, CDR2 SFDVKD. The CDR3 loop spans 15 amino acids. CDR3 in amino acids: CATSETGQVSNEQFF. The DNA for the CDR3 is TGTGCCACCAGTGAAACGGGACAGGTCTCCAATGAGCAGTTCTTC.

The chain couples TRBV18 to TRBJ1-1, with 8 bases lining up with TRBD1. Germline lookup yields CDR1 KGHSH and CDR2 LQKENI. There are 17 residues in the CDR3. V lost 3 bases and J lost 2; bases outside the gene matches: 11. CDR3 residues: CASSPPLTGARNTEAFF. The CDR3 nucleotides are TGTGCCAGCTCACCCCCATTGACAGGGGCCAGAAACACTGAAGCTTTCTTT.

J is TRBJ1-1 and V is TRBV5-4; D uncertain. Germline V lookup: CDR1 SGHNT, CDR2 YYREEE (reference sequence). Trimming took off 2 bases at V and 0 bases at J, with 14 bases between the two ends. This CDR3 comprises 16 residues. The CDR3, as DNA: TGTGCCAGCAGCTTCTCTCAGGTTAGGATGAACACTGAAGCTTTCTTT. Translating it yields CASSFSQVRMNTEAFF.

The chain uses TRBV29-1 and TRBJ1-2; possibly TRBD1 for D (6 bases). V lost 3 bases to trimming and J lost 5 bases, with 13 bases between them. The CDR3 is made up of 13 amino acids. Germline CDR1 and CDR2: SQVTM and ANQGSEA. The CDR3 coding sequence is TGCAGCGTTGAGACGGGGGGCGTGTATGGCTACACCTTC. Translating gives CSVETGGVYGYTF.

This clone has only a few counts. V usage is TRBV28 and J usage is TRBJ1-1; D is uncertain. Per the germline V gene, CDR1 is MDHEN and CDR2 is SYDVKM. Trimming removed 10 bases from V and 0 bases from J, with 21 bases in between. The CDR3 contains 16 residues. CDR3 DNA: TGTGCCACCCTCCCTCCCGGGAACAGCTTGAACACTGAAGCTTTCTTT. Protein sequence: CATLPPGNSLNTEAFF.

The chain joins TRBV5-1 to TRBJ1-6; no reliable D call. Germline CDR1 is SGHRS and CDR2 is YFSETQ. This CDR3 is 15 amino acids long. V dropped 5 bases and J dropped 6 bases, with 15 bases sitting between them. The CDR3 region is CASRPSWEPNSPLHF. CDR3 in DNA: TGCGCCAGCAGGCCGTCGTGGGAGCCTAATTCACCCCTCCACTTT.

This clone was observed a single time. The V gene is TRBV27, the J gene TRBJ2-5; D is possibly TRBD1 (8 bases). Between the trimmed V and J ends, which lost 5 bases and 1 base, there was a span of 17 bases. Germline V gene data show CDR1 as MNHEY and CDR2 as SMNVEV (reference sequence). The CDR3 is 16 residues long. This chain's CDR3 is CASSHRQGTIQETQYF. CDR3 in DNA: TGTGCCAGCAGTCATCGACAGGGGACTATCCAAGAGACCCAGTACTTC.

The chain joins TRBV7-6 to TRBJ1-6; 10 bases match TRBD1. The ends lost 5 bases at V and 10 bases at J; junction bases unmatched: 14. This CDR3 comprises 17 residues. Per germline, CDR1 SGHVS and CDR2 FNYEAQ. CDR3 region: CASSPQGWGTGESPLHF. In DNA, the CDR3 is TGTGCCAGCAGCCCCCAGGGTTGGGGGACAGGGGAGTCACCCCTCCACTTT.